This is a list of T cell receptor beta chains from one sample in a study of blood T cell repertoires in COVID-19. Sequenced by immunoSEQ multiplex PCR; TCRdb stores in-frame clones only, minus some. Among tens of thousands of clones, 68% were seen once, and the ten largest hold about 8.1%. What was sequenced was peripheral blood. These receptors all come from a woman in her seventies with acute or convalescent COVID-19. The CDR3 runs from the conserved cysteine through the conserved F or W. A D gene is named only where the DNA matches it firmly. Clone size is not always given. Where it is, it says once, few, many or a class for expanded clones.

>15|-|TRBJ2-1|TRBV20-1|TRBD1
TGCAGTGCTAGTCGACAGGGGGCGTTTCAGTCTGAGCAGTTCTTC
CSASRQGAFQSEQFF
>13|-|TRBJ1-3|TRBV2|TRBD1
TGTGCCAGCAGCGGACAGGGGGGAAACACCATATATTTT
CASSGQGGNTIYF
>13|-|TRBJ2-7|TRBV29-1|-
TGCAGCGTTGGGCCAGGATCCGACTACGAGCAGTACTTC
CSVGPGSDYEQYF
>17|-|TRBJ2-7|TRBV11-2|TRBD2
TGTGCCAGCAGCTTAGAACTAGCGGGAGGTCCTTCCTACGAGCAGTACTTC
CASSLELAGGPSYEQYF
>16|-|TRBJ2-7|TRBV10-1|-
TGCGCCAGCAGTGATGGAGGAGGCCTGGCTCCTTACGAGCAGTACTTC
CASSDGGGLAPYEQYF
>13|few|TRBJ2-1|TRBV12-3/TRBV12-4|-
TGTGCCAGCAGTTTATCGACCGCGGATGAGCAGTTCTTC
CASSLSTADEQFF
>16|-|TRBJ2-1|TRBV9|TRBD2
TGTGCCAGCAGCCCCCAAGCGGGGGACGCCTACAATGAGCAGTTCTTC
CASSPQAGDAYNEQFF
>13|few|TRBJ2-3|TRBV7-3|-
TGTGCCAGCAGCTTAAATCTAGGAGATACGCAGTATTTT
CASSLNLGDTQYF
>12|-|TRBJ2-2|TRBV3-1/TRBV3-2|-
TGTGCCAGCAGCCAGGCGGTCGGGGAGCTGTTTTTT
CASSQAVGELFF
>16|few|TRBJ2-5|TRBV29-1|TRBD2
TGCAGCTCGGCCGGACTAGCGGGAGGCCGGCAAGAGACCCAGTACTTC
CSSAGLAGGRQETQYF
>13|-|TRBJ1-2|TRBV29-1|-
TGCAGCGTTGAAGGGCAGGGGAACTATGGCTACACCTTC
CSVEGQGNYGYTF
>15|few|TRBJ1-2|TRBV19|-
TGTGCCAGTAGTATAGATAACCGCGGAAACGATGGCTACACCTTC
CASSIDNRGNDGYTF
>16|-|TRBJ2-1|TRBV15|TRBD2
TGTGCCACCAGCAGAGATCTGAGCGGGGGTTACAATGAGCAGTTCTTC
CATSRDLSGGYNEQFF
>12|-|TRBJ2-5|TRBV20-1|-
TGCAGTGCTAGTGGGGCTCAAGAGACCCAGTACTTC
CSASGAQETQYF
>15|-|TRBJ2-6|TRBV28|TRBD2
TGTGCCAGCAGTTTAGGGGGGGCTGGGGCCAACGTCCTGACTTTC
CASSLGGAGANVLTF
>13|-|TRBJ2-3|TRBV5-1|-
TGCGCCAGCAGCCCCTCGGGGTTGGATACGCAGTATTTT
CASSPSGLDTQYF
>18|-|TRBJ2-1|TRBV5-4|TRBD2
TGTGCCAGCAGCGGACCTTCACTAGCGGGGAGCTCCTACAATGAGCAGTTCTTC
CASSGPSLAGSSYNEQFF
>14|-|TRBJ2-7|TRBV6-6|TRBD2
TGTGCCAGCAGTTATGAGGGGACTAGCTACGAGCAGTACTTC
CASSYEGTSYEQYF
>15|-|TRBJ2-2|TRBV7-3|TRBD2
TGTGCCAGCAGCACCTACGGGGGGAGATCCGGGGAGCTGTTTTTT
CASSTYGGRSGELFF
>14|few|TRBJ2-3|TRBV6-5|TRBD2
TGTGCCAGCACGGGACTAGCGGGAGCAGATACGCAGTATTTT
CASTGLAGADTQYF
>14|-|TRBJ1-2|TRBV5-1|-
TGCGCCAGCGGGAGCGGGGGGGCAAACTATGGCTACACCTTC
CASGSGGANYGYTF
>12|-|TRBJ1-2|TRBV29-1|TRBD1
TGCAGCGGGGGACAGGGGAACTATGGCTACACCTTC
CSGGQGNYGYTF
>15|-|TRBJ1-2|TRBV6-5|-
TGTGCCAGCAGCGCATCGATTACAGTAAACTATGGCTACACCTTC
CASSASITVNYGYTF
>15|-|TRBJ2-3|TRBV4-3|-
TGCGCCAGCAGTCAAGAATTCGTCCAGGCGGATACGCAGTATTTT
CASSQEFVQADTQYF
>14|-|TRBJ1-1|TRBV5-1|-
TGCGCCAGCAGCTTGGTTTCCGGGAACACTGAAGCTTTCTTT
CASSLVSGNTEAFF
>13|-|TRBJ2-7|TRBV5-1|TRBD1
TGCGCCAGCAGCCCGGGACAGACCTACGAGCAGTACTTC
CASSPGQTYEQYF
>13|-|TRBJ1-1|TRBV5-4|-
TGTGCCAGCAGCTCCGAGCTGAACACTGAAGCTTTCTTT
CASSSELNTEAFF
>15|few|TRBJ1-5|TRBV19|-
TGTGCCAGTAGTCTCCGTTGGCAGGTCAATCAGCCCCAGCATTTT
CASSLRWQVNQPQHF
>16|once|TRBJ2-1|TRBV4-3|-
TGCGCCAGCAGCCAAGATCACCATAGCTCCTACAATGAGCAGTTCTTC
CASSQDHHSSYNEQFF
>14|-|TRBJ1-5|TRBV7-2|-
TGTGCCAGCAGCCAGTTGACAGTCGATCAGCCCCAGCATTTT
CASSQLTVDQPQHF
>16|once|TRBJ2-1|TRBV7-9|-
TGTGCCAGCAGCCTTGCCCCGGACACACCCTACAATGAGCAGTTCTTC
CASSLAPDTPYNEQFF
>14|-|TRBJ2-7|TRBV27|-
TGTGCCAGCAGTTTAGAGATCCCGCCATACGAGCAGTACTTC
CASSLEIPPYEQYF
>14|-|TRBJ2-1|TRBV5-4|TRBD2
TGTGCCGTAACCAGCGGCGGGGGGGACAATGAGCAGTTCTTC
CAVTSGGGDNEQFF
>14|-|TRBJ1-6|TRBV6-5|TRBD1
TGTGCCAGCCAACGGGAGGGGGCCGGTGGGCCCCTCCACTTT
CASQREGAGGPLHF
>15|-|TRBJ2-3|TRBV7-8|TRBD2
TGTGCCAGCAGCTCGCGGGAGGAATTTACAGATACGCAGTATTTT
CASSSREEFTDTQYF
>17|-|TRBJ2-7|TRBV4-3|-
TGCGCCAGCAGCCAATATGCATATGGGGGGACCTCCTACGAGCAGTACTTC
CASSQYAYGGTSYEQYF
>14|-|TRBJ2-2|TRBV7-9|-
TGTGCCAGCCGGGACACTAGAGGGCCCGGGGAGCTGTTTTTT
CASRDTRGPGELFF
>17|-|TRBJ1-5|TRBV6-1|-
TGTGCCAGCAGTGAAGGGATAGGGGGTTATAGCAATCAGCCCCAGCATTTT
CASSEGIGGYSNQPQHF
>17|-|TRBJ2-5|TRBV4-1|TRBD2
TGCGCCAGCAGCCAAGCCCCGGGACTAGCGGGGGGGGAGACCCAGTACTTC
CASSQAPGLAGGETQYF
>15|-|TRBJ2-4|TRBV4-1|-
TGCGCCAGCAGCGTACCGGGACTAGCCAAAAACATTCAGTACTTC
CASSVPGLAKNIQYF
>17|few|TRBJ2-1|TRBV6-2/TRBV6-3|TRBD2
TGTGCCAGCAGTCACCCGAAACTAGCGGGAGAGGTCAGTGAGCAGTTCTTC
CASSHPKLAGEVSEQFF
>14|-|TRBJ2-1|TRBV19|-
TGTGCCAGTCTCCCCACAGGTACCTACAATGAGCAGTTCTTC
CASLPTGTYNEQFF
>14|many|TRBJ1-2|TRBV6-5|TRBD1
TGTGCCAGCAAACGGGACAGGAACAACTATGGCTACACCTTC
CASKRDRNNYGYTF
>12|-|TRBJ1-1|TRBV28|-
TGTGCCAGCAGTTTTCTGGGGACTAAAGCTTTCTTT
CASSFLGTKAFF
>15|-|TRBJ2-3|TRBV7-2|TRBD2
TGTGCCAGCAGCTCCTTAGCGGGAGTGACAGATACGCAGTATTTT
CASSSLAGVTDTQYF
>16|-|TRBJ1-1|TRBV19|-
TGTGCCAGTAGTATGGGTAACCCAGGCCTAAACACTGAAGCTTTCTTT
CASSMGNPGLNTEAFF
>16|-|TRBJ2-5|TRBV3-1/TRBV3-2|TRBD2
TGTGCCAGCAGCCAAGTGACTAGCGGGGGGCAAGAGACCCAGTACTTC
CASSQVTSGGQETQYF
>13|few|TRBJ1-5|TRBV2|TRBD1
TGTGCCAGCAGGGCAGGGGGCAGTCAGCCCCAGCATTTT
CASRAGGSQPQHF
>15|-|TRBJ2-1|TRBV5-1|TRBD2
TGCGCCAGCAGCTTGGCGGCGGGAGTAGGTGGTGAGCAGTTCTTC
CASSLAAGVGGEQFF
>15|-|TRBJ1-1|TRBV6-1|-
TGTGCCAGCAGTGAACTTACAGGGCTTGGCACTGAAGCTTTCTTT
CASSELTGLGTEAFF
>14|few|TRBJ2-7|TRBV6-5|TRBD1
TGTGCCAGCAGTTACACCCAGGGGGCCTACGAGCAGTACTTC
CASSYTQGAYEQYF
>14|few|TRBJ2-1|TRBV10-3|TRBD2
TGTGCCATCAGTGAGAGGCGGGAGAACAATGAGCAGTTCTTC
CAISERRENNEQFF
>16|-|TRBJ2-2|TRBV9|TRBD2
TGTGCCAGCAGCCCCCGGTCGCGGGAGGGGGCCGGGGAGCTGTTTTTT
CASSPRSREGAGELFF
>15|few|TRBJ1-6|TRBV2|-
TGTGCCAGCAGCCCCATAGAGGGGAGGAATTCACCCCTCCACTTT
CASSPIEGRNSPLHF
>16|-|TRBJ2-1|TRBV25-1|-
TGTGCCAGCAGTGAATATTCCGGGGTCGGATTTTATGAGCAGTTCTTC
CASSEYSGVGFYEQFF
>16|medium-sized|TRBJ2-1|TRBV19|TRBD1
TGTGCCAGTAGTCCCCCCGGGACAGGGTCCTACAATGAGCAGTTCTTC
CASSPPGTGSYNEQFF
>16|-|TRBJ1-2|TRBV6-1|-
TGTGCCAGCAGTGGGGGGAGGGGAAGACAAGCATATGGCTACACCTTC
CASSGGRGRQAYGYTF
>13|few|TRBJ2-7|TRBV6-5|-
TGTGCCAGCCAGGCAGGGGAAAGCTACGAGCAGTACTTC
CASQAGESYEQYF
>13|-|TRBJ2-7|TRBV11-2|-
TGTGCCAGCAGCCAAACACGAAACTACGAGCAGTACTTC
CASSQTRNYEQYF